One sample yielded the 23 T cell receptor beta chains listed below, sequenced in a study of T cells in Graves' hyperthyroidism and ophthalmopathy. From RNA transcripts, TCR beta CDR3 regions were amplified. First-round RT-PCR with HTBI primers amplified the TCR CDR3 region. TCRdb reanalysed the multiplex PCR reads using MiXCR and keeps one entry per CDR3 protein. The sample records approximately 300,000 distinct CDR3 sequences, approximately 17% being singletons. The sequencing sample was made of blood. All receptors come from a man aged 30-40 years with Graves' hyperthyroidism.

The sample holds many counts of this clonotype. The CDR3 protein is CASSLAPGHRSLAGGYEQYF. DNA of the CDR3: TGTGCCAGCAGCTTAGCCCCTGGTCACCGTTCGCTGGCGGGAGGTTACGAGCAGTACTTC. The chain employs TRBV11-2 and TRBJ2-7; 8 nucleotides match TRBD2. This CDR3 is 20 amino acids long. The germline V gene has CDR1 SGHAT and CDR2 FQNNGV. The V and J ends lost 1 base and 4 bases, in that order; junction bases with no gene match: 21.

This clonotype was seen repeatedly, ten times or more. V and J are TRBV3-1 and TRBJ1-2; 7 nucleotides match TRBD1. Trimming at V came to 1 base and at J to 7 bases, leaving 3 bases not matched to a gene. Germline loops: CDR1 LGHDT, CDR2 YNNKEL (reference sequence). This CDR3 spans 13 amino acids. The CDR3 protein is CASSQGRGGGYTF. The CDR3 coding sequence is TGTGCCAGCAGCCAAGGCAGGGGGGGTGGCTACACCTTC.

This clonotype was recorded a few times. CDR3 in amino acids: CASSHWWVANYGYTF. The CDR3 DNA reads as TGCGCCAGCAGTCACTGGTGGGTGGCTAACTATGGCTACACCTTC. This sequence joins TRBV10-2 and TRBJ1-2; D is uncertain. The CDR3 totals 15 residues. Germline V CDR1 and CDR2: WSHSY, SAAADI. V dropped 5 bases and J dropped 0 bases, with 13 bases sitting between them.

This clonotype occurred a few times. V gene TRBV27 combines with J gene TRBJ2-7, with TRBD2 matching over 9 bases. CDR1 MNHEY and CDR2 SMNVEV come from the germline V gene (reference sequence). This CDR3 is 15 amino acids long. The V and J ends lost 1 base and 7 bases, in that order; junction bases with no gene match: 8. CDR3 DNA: TGTGCCAGCAGTTTATGGGCGGGAGGGGGACCGGAGCAGTACTTC. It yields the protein CASSLWAGGGPEQYF.

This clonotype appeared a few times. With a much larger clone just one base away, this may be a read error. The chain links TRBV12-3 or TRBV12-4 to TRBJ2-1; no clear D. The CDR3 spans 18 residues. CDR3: CASSLGPDVGVGYNEQLF. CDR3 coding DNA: TGTGCCAGCAGTTTAGGCCCTGACGTGGGTGTGGGCTACAATGAGCAGCTCTTC.

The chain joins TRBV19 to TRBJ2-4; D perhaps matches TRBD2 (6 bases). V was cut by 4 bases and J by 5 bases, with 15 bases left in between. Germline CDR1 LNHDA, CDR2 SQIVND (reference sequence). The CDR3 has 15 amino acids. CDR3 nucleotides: TGTGCCAGTAGTACGCCGGGATGGGAGGAAAACATTCAGTACTTC. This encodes CASSTPGWEENIQYF.

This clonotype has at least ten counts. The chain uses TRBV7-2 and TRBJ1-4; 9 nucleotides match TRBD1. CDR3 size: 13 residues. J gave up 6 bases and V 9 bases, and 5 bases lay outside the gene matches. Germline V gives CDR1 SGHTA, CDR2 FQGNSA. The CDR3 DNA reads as TGTGCCAGTACAGGGGGCGGGCATGAAAAACTGTTTTTT. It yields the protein CASTGGGHEKLFF.

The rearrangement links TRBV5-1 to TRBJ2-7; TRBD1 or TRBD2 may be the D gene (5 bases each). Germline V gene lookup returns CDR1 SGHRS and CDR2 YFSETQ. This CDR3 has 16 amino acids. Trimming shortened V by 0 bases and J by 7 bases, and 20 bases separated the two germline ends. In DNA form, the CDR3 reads TGCGCCAGCAGCTTGGCCCGTTGGGACCTGGGGGTGGAGCAGTACTTC. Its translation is CASSLARWDLGVEQYF.

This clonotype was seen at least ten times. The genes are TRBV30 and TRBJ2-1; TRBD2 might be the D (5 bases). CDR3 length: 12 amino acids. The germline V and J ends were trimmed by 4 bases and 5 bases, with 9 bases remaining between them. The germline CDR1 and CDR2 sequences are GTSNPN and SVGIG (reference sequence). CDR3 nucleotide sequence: TGTGCCTGGACCAGGCGGGACAATGAGCAGTTCTTC. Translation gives CAWTRRDNEQFF.

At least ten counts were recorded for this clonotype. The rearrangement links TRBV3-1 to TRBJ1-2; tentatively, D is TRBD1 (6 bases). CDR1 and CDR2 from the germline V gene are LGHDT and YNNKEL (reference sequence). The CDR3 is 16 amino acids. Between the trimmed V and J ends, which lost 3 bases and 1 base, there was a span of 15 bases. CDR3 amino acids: CASSQGGGWSNYGYTF. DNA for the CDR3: TGTGCCAGCAGCCAGGGGGGCGGGTGGAGTAACTATGGCTACACCTTC.

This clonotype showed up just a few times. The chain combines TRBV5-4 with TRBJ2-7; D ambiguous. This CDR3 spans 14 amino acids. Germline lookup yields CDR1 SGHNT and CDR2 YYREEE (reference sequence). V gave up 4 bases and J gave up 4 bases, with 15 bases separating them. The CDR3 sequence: CASSGFNTLYEQYF. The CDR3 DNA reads TGTGCCAGCAGCGGGTTCAATACCCTATACGAGCAGTACTTC.

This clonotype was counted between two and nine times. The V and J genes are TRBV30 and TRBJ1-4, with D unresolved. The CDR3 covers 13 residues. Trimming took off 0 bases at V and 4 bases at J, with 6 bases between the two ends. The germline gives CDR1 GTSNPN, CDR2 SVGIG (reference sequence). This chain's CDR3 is CAWSVRINEKLFF. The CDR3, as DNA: TGTGCCTGGAGTGTACGGATTAATGAAAAACTGTTTTTT. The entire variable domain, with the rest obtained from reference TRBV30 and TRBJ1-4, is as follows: SQTIHQWPATLVQPVGSPLSLECTVEGTSNPNLYWYRQAAGRGLQLLFYSVGIGQISSEVPQNLSASRPQDRQFILSSKKLLLSDSGFYLCAWSVRINEKLFFGSGTQLSVL.

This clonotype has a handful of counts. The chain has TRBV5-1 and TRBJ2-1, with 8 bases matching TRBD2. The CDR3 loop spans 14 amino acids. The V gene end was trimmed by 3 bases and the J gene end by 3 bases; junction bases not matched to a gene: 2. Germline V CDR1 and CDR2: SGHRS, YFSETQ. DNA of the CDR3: TGCGCCAGCAGCTATAGCGGGATCTACAATGAGCAGTTCTTC. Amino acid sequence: CASSYSGIYNEQFF.

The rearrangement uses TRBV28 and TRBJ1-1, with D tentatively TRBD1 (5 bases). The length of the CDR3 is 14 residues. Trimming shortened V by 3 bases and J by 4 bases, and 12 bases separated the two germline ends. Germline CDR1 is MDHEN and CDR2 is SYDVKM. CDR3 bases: TGTGCCAGCAGTTTCCGAGGGGTTATCACTGAAGCTTTCTTT. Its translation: CASSFRGVITEAFF. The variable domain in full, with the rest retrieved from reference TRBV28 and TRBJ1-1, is DVKVTQSSRYLVKRTGEKVFLECVQDMDHENMFWYRQDPGLGLRLIYFSYDVKMKEKGDIPEGYSVSREKKERFSLILESASTNQTSMYLCASSFRGVITEAFFGQGTRLTVV.

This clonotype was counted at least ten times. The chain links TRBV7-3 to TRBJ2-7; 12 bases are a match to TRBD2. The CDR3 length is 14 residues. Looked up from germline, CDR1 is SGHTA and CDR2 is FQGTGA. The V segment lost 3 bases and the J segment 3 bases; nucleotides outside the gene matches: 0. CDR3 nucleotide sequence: TGTGCCAGCAGCTTGACTAGCGGGGGCTACGAGCAGTACTTC. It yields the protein CASSLTSGGYEQYF.

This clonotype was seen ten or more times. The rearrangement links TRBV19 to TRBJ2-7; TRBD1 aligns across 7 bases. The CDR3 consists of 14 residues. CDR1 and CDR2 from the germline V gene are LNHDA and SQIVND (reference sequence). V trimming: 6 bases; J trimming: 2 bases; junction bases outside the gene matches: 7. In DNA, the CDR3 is TGTGCCAGTAGCCCTGCGACAGGGCCCTACGAGCAGTACTTC. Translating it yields CASSPATGPYEQYF. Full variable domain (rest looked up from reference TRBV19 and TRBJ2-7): DGGITQSPKYLFRKEGQNVTLSCEQNLNHDAMYWYRQDPGQGLRLIYYSQIVNDFQKGDIAEGYSVSREKKESFPLTVTSAQKNPTAFYLCASSPATGPYEQYFGPGTRLTVT.

The CDR3 spells CSAKTGTSAYNEQFF. As DNA, the CDR3 is TGCAGTGCAAAGACCGGGACTAGCGCTTACAATGAGCAGTTCTTC. J is TRBJ2-1 and V is TRBV20-1; 10 nucleotides match TRBD2. CDR1 and CDR2 (germline): DFQATT, SNEGSKA (reference sequence). J was trimmed by 4 bases and V by 6 bases; bases with no gene match: 9. The CDR3 has 15 amino acids.

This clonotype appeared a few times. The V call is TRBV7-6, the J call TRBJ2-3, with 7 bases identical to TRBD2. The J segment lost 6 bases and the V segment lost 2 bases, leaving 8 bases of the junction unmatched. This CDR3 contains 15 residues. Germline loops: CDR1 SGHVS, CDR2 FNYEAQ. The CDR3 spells CASSLRREGRDTQYF. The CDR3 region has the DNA TGTGCCAGCAGCTTAAGGAGGGAGGGCCGTGATACGCAGTATTTT.

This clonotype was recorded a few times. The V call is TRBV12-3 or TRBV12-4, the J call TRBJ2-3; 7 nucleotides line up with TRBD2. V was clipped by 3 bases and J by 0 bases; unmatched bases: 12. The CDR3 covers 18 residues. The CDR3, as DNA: TGTGCCAGCAGTTTGGCTAGCGGAACAGTCTTTAGCACAGATACGCAGTATTTT. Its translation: CASSLASGTVFSTDTQYF.

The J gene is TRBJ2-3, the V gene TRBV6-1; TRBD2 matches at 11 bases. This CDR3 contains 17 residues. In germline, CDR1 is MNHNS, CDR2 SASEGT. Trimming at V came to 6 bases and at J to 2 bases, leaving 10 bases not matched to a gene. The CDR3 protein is CASRTISGRGNTDTQYF. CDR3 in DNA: TGTGCCAGCAGGACTATTAGCGGGAGGGGGAACACAGATACGCAGTATTTT.

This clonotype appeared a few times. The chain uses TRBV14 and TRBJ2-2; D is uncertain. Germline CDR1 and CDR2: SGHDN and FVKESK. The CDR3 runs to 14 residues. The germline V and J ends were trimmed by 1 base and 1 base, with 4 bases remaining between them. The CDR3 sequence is CASSQAGNTGELFF. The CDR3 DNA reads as TGTGCCAGCAGCCAAGCGGGGAACACCGGGGAGCTGTTTTTT.

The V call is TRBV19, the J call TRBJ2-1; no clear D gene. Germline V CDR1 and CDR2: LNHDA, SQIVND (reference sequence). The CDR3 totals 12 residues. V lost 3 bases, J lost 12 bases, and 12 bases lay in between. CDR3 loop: CASSIVGETQFF. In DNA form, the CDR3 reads TGTGCCAGTAGTATCGTTGGCGAAACGCAGTTCTTC.

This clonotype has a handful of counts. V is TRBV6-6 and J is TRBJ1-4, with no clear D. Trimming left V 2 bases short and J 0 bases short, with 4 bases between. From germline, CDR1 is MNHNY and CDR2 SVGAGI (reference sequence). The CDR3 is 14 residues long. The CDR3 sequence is CASSYSSTNEKLFF. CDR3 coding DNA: TGTGCCAGCAGTTACAGTTCAACTAATGAAAAACTGTTTTTT.